The entry that follows covers one T cell receptor (beta chain) sequence. This clonotype was recorded at least ten times. The antigen it binds to is not known. It has no much larger one-base neighbor in the sample; base qualities were not kept. The data originate from a study of T cells in Graves' hyperthyroidism and ophthalmopathy (dated by TCRdb to about 2019). About the study as a whole: Peripheral blood was collected at initial diagnosis, before any treatment. A discovery cohort of around 98 patients, roughly 45 with Graves' ophthalmopathy and 55 to 65 with stable Graves' hyperthyroidism, was used to find distinguishing TCR V-J signatures. Whether ophthalmopathy could be predicted prospectively was tested in an independent validation cohort made up of 18 hyperthyroidism patients plus 17 patients who later progressed to ophthalmopathy. The approximately 98 discovery patients were randomly divided into training and test sets at a 7:3 ratio. In addition, the study compared T-cell repertoires in thyroid tissue and in blood from roughly six Graves' hyperthyroidism patients. After sampling, hyperthyroidism patients received methimazole starting at 30 mg daily, and ophthalmopathy patients received high-dose intravenous methylprednisolone. TCR Vbeta CDR3 sequencing of approximately 140 peripheral blood samples (over 40 ophthalmopathy, 75 to 80 hyperthyroidism and roughly 17 progressor patients) is reported in the paper.

The CDR1 and CDR2 encoded by the germline V gene are MNHNS and SASEGT. The CDR3, from cysteine to phenylalanine, totals 14 residues. Only the CDR3 DNA is retained, 42 bases long and in frame from the first base. Between the V and J ends, shortened by 5 bases and 1 base respectively, the junction contains 8 bases. The hyperthyroidism patients were between 18 and 65 years old and newly diagnosed, with a disease duration of less than 2 months. Patients with uncontrolled infections, other autoimmune diseases, pregnancy or lactation were excluded. Clinical symptoms, serum thyroxine and TRAb, thyroid ultrasound, and orbital computed tomography formed the basis for the diagnoses. Blood from progressor patients was drawn when they were first diagnosed with hyperthyroidism, before any ophthalmopathy symptoms appeared. Ficoll-Paque density gradient centrifugation was used to isolate PBMCs from about 10 ml of fresh peripheral blood. Progressor patients were defined as those initially diagnosed with Graves' hyperthyroidism in whom ophthalmopathy developed during follow-up. Total RNA was extracted with Trizol reagent, and quality was checked on an Agilent 2100 Bioanalyzer.

General study outcomes and caveats: In validation, progression to ophthalmopathy was predicted by the model with 70% to 71% sensitivity and roughly 76% specificity, a median of 6.5 months before onset. A 13 V-J signature model separated ophthalmopathy from stable hyperthyroidism, with over 85% sensitivity and 81.08% specificity in cross-validation and 80%/75% in testing. Most expanded thyroid clonotypes (frequency above 0.001) were also detected in blood, suggesting blood repertoires may reflect thyroid immune responses. No statistical method was used to set the sample size in advance, and investigators knew the group allocation.

TCR beta CDR3 regions were amplified from RNA transcripts. A first-round RT-PCR of the TCR CDR3 used the HTBI primer set with the Qiagen OneStep RT-PCR kit. Libraries were constructed in a second round of multiplex PCR, after which size selection and purification were performed. Paired-end sequencing of the libraries was performed with 100 bp reads on an Illumina HiSeq2000. The authors processed their data as follows. Raw data were processed with SOAPnuke, discarding reads with adapters, uncalled bases, mean Phred below 15, or no exact constant-primer or identifier match. COPE v1.2.5 was used to merge the high-quality paired reads, and each unique nucleotide sequence was defined as a clonotype. Clonotypes were aligned to IMGT TRBV, TRBD and TRBJ reference segments using MiTCR v1.1. Analysis was restricted to V-J combinations with a frequency above 0.0001, which covered roughly 99% of repertoires. A TCS score was defined as the ratio of F50 (clonal expansion) to E x V (chaos), with BLOSUM62-based TCRdist applied between CDR3 peptides within each V-J. Welch's t-statistics and random forest reduced around 520 V-J features to 13, which were used in a naive Bayes classifier (R e1071). TCRdb cleaned the public reads at Q25 with fastp, built clones with MiXCR and kept in-frame beta chains. Under each unique CDR3 protein, matching rows form one entry showing the most common genes and DNA. These V and J calls are TCRdb output, not the study's own analysis. The sample includes fewer than 400,000 distinct CDR3 sequences, with about 15% observed a single time. About a quarter of the sample belongs to the ten largest clones.

This sequence uses TRBV6-1 and TRBJ2-2; tentative D gene TRBD2, with 6 bases matching. The material sequenced was blood. The receptor was isolated from a woman aged 18-29 years with Graves' hyperthyroidism that later progressed to Graves' ophthalmopathy. In nucleotide form, the sequence is TGTGCCAGCAGTCGGGACTGGAACACCGGGGAGCTGTTTTTT. Translated, it reads CASSRDWNTGELFF.